These T cell receptor beta chains were read from a single sample in a study of T cells in Graves' hyperthyroidism and ophthalmopathy. A single record per CDR3 protein comes from TCRdb applying MiXCR to the multiplex PCR reads. In the table there are about 420,000 distinct CDR3 sequences, roughly an eighth of which are singletons. Sequenced material: blood. These receptors all come from a woman between 18 and 29 years old with Graves' hyperthyroidism. Both conserved end residues are part of each CDR3. A D gene is named only where the DNA matches it firmly. Clone size is shown for a subset of rows, as once, few, many or a class of expanded clone.

cdr3_nt cdr3_aa v_call d_call clone_size j_call
TGCGCCAGCAGCCCCAACACGGGAGCGAACACCGGGGAGCTGTTTTTT CASSPNTGANTGELFF TRBV4-3 NA NA TRBJ2-2
TGCAGTGCTATTCCCCCCGGCTCCTACAATGAGCAGTTCTTC CSAIPPGSYNEQFF TRBV20-1 NA many TRBJ2-1
TGTGGTCTCCAGTCTGGGGCCAACGTCCTGACTTTC CGLQSGANVLTF TRBV7-2 NA NA TRBJ2-6
TGTGCCAGCAACAAAGCTGACCGGACAGGGGGATCCTACGAGCAGTACTTC CASNKADRTGGSYEQYF TRBV27 TRBD1 many TRBJ2-7
TGCAGCGTTGGGACCATGGCAGATACGCAGTATTTT CSVGTMADTQYF TRBV29-1 NA few TRBJ2-3
TGTGCCATCTCCCGTGAAAGAGAGACCCAGTACTTC CAISRERETQYF TRBV10-3 NA many TRBJ2-5
TGCGCCAGTAGTCCATACGGGGGACAGGGGTACGAGCAGTACTTC CASSPYGGQGYEQYF TRBV19 TRBD1 NA TRBJ2-7
TGTGCCAGCTGGGCAGGGAGGACTGAAGCTTTCTTT CASWAGRTEAFF TRBV2 NA few TRBJ1-1
TGTGCCAGTACTTCTCGGACTCAAATCTCCTATGGCTACACCTTC CASTSRTQISYGYTF TRBV19 NA NA TRBJ1-2
TGCAGCGTTGTGGGAGACCGGAGAGCAGGGGCCAACGTCCTGACTTTC CSVVGDRRAGANVLTF TRBV29-1 NA NA TRBJ2-6
TGTGCCAGCAGCGGCCGACAGGGGAAAGATGGCTACACCTTC CASSGRQGKDGYTF TRBV7-9 TRBD1 NA TRBJ1-2
TGTGCCAGCAGTGAAGTGGGCCCCTATGGCTACACCTTC CASSEVGPYGYTF TRBV6-1 NA many TRBJ1-2
TGCAGCGTTGTCGGAGGCGGTTTCACAGATACGCAGTATTTT CSVVGGGFTDTQYF TRBV29-1 NA NA TRBJ2-3
TGTGCCAGCAGACGGGACAGGGAGACTGAAGCTTTCTTT CASRRDRETEAFF TRBV2 TRBD1 many TRBJ1-1
TGTGCCATCAGCGCAGGGGAGGGGGCCAACGTCCTGACTTTC CAISAGEGANVLTF TRBV10-3 NA NA TRBJ2-6
TGTGCCAGCTCACCACTACCCAATCAGCCCCAGCATTTT CASSPLPNQPQHF TRBV18 NA few TRBJ1-5
TGTGCCAGCAGTTTCACCAGCGGGAGCCACTACGAGCAGTACTTC CASSFTSGSHYEQYF TRBV27 TRBD2 many TRBJ2-7
TGCAGTGCTAGAGGGACAGCAGGCACAGATACGCAGTATTTT CSARGTAGTDTQYF TRBV20-1 NA many TRBJ2-3
TGTGCCAGCAGCTTGGGGGGAGCGGCCCTTAACACAGATACGCAGTATTTT CASSLGGAALNTDTQYF TRBV5-4 NA few TRBJ2-3
TGTGCCATCACGGACACCTCCTACGAGCAGTACTTC CAITDTSYEQYF TRBV10-3 NA many TRBJ2-7
TGTGCCAGCAGTTACAGCGCTAGCGGGAGAAACTACGAGCAGTACTTC CASSYSASGRNYEQYF TRBV6-1 TRBD2 many TRBJ2-7
TGTGCCAGTAGTACCCCTAGCTACGACGAGCAGTACTTC CASSTPSYDEQYF TRBV19 NA few TRBJ2-7
TGCAGTGCACCGGGACTGGGGACTTACAATGAGCAGTTCTTC CSAPGLGTYNEQFF TRBV20-1 NA many TRBJ2-1
TGTGCCAGCAGCTGGGGACTAGCGAGCACAGATACGCAGTATTTT CASSWGLASTDTQYF TRBV11-2 TRBD2 many TRBJ2-3
TGTGCCAGCAGCCTTTATGCGGGGATTGGGTATGGCTACACCTTC CASSLYAGIGYGYTF TRBV7-3 NA few TRBJ1-2
TGCAGTGCTCCGCCGACAGCTTACTATGGCTACACCTTC CSAPPTAYYGYTF TRBV20-1 NA NA TRBJ1-2
TGCGCATCAAGAGGAGACATGGAGGAAAAACTGTTTTTT CASRGDMEEKLFF TRBV5-1 NA few TRBJ1-4
TGTGCCTGGAGTCCCGAAAACACCGGGGAGCTGTTTTTT CAWSPENTGELFF TRBV30 NA NA TRBJ2-2
TGTGCCAGCAGCTACAGTCCGAATTCCTACGAGCAGTACTTC CASSYSPNSYEQYF TRBV3-1 NA many TRBJ2-7
TGTGCCAGCAGTTACTTGGCGGGAGGGAGGAGCACAGATACGCAGTATTTT CASSYLAGGRSTDTQYF TRBV6-2/TRBV6-3 TRBD2 many TRBJ2-3
TGTGCCAGCAGCTTACAGGGGGCGAAAACTGAAGCTTTCTTT CASSLQGAKTEAFF TRBV7-9 TRBD1 many TRBJ1-1
TGTGCCAGCAGTCCAGGGGGCGTATTTACTGAAGCTTTCTTT CASSPGGVFTEAFF TRBV12-3/TRBV12-4 TRBD1 many TRBJ1-1
TGTGCCAGCAGCTTAGGAGGGGCTATGAACACTGAAGCTTTCTTT CASSLGGAMNTEAFF TRBV13 NA few TRBJ1-1
TGTGCCAGCCAGGGAACCCTTAGCAATCAGCCCCAGCATTTT CASQGTLSNQPQHF TRBV28 NA few TRBJ1-5
TGTGCCAGCAGTCCCGGTGGATTTCTCTACAATGAGCAGTTCTTC CASSPGGFLYNEQFF TRBV12-3/TRBV12-4 NA many TRBJ2-1
TGTGCCAGCAGCGACGGCGGCAGACCATACGAGCAGTACTTC CASSDGGRPYEQYF TRBV9 NA NA TRBJ2-7
TGTGCCAGCAGCTTAGTGGCGGGACTAGGAAGCACAGATACGCAGTATTTT CASSLVAGLGSTDTQYF TRBV7-2 TRBD2 many TRBJ2-3
TGCGCCAGCAGCCGAGAGACTAGCGGGAGAAATGAGCAGTTCTTC CASSRETSGRNEQFF TRBV4-1 TRBD2 NA TRBJ2-1
TGTGCCAGCAGTTTTGGGGCCCGCTCTGGAAACACCATATATTTT CASSFGARSGNTIYF TRBV28 NA many TRBJ1-3
TGTGCCAGCAGGCTAGTCCCCTTTGATGAGCAGTTCTTC CASRLVPFDEQFF TRBV6-2/TRBV6-3 NA NA TRBJ2-1
TGTGCCAGCCGATCCTATTACAATGAGCAGTTCTTC CASRSYYNEQFF TRBV3-1 NA many TRBJ2-1
TGCAGTGCTAGTACTGGGGTTGAGACCCAGTACTTC CSASTGVETQYF TRBV20-1 NA many TRBJ2-5